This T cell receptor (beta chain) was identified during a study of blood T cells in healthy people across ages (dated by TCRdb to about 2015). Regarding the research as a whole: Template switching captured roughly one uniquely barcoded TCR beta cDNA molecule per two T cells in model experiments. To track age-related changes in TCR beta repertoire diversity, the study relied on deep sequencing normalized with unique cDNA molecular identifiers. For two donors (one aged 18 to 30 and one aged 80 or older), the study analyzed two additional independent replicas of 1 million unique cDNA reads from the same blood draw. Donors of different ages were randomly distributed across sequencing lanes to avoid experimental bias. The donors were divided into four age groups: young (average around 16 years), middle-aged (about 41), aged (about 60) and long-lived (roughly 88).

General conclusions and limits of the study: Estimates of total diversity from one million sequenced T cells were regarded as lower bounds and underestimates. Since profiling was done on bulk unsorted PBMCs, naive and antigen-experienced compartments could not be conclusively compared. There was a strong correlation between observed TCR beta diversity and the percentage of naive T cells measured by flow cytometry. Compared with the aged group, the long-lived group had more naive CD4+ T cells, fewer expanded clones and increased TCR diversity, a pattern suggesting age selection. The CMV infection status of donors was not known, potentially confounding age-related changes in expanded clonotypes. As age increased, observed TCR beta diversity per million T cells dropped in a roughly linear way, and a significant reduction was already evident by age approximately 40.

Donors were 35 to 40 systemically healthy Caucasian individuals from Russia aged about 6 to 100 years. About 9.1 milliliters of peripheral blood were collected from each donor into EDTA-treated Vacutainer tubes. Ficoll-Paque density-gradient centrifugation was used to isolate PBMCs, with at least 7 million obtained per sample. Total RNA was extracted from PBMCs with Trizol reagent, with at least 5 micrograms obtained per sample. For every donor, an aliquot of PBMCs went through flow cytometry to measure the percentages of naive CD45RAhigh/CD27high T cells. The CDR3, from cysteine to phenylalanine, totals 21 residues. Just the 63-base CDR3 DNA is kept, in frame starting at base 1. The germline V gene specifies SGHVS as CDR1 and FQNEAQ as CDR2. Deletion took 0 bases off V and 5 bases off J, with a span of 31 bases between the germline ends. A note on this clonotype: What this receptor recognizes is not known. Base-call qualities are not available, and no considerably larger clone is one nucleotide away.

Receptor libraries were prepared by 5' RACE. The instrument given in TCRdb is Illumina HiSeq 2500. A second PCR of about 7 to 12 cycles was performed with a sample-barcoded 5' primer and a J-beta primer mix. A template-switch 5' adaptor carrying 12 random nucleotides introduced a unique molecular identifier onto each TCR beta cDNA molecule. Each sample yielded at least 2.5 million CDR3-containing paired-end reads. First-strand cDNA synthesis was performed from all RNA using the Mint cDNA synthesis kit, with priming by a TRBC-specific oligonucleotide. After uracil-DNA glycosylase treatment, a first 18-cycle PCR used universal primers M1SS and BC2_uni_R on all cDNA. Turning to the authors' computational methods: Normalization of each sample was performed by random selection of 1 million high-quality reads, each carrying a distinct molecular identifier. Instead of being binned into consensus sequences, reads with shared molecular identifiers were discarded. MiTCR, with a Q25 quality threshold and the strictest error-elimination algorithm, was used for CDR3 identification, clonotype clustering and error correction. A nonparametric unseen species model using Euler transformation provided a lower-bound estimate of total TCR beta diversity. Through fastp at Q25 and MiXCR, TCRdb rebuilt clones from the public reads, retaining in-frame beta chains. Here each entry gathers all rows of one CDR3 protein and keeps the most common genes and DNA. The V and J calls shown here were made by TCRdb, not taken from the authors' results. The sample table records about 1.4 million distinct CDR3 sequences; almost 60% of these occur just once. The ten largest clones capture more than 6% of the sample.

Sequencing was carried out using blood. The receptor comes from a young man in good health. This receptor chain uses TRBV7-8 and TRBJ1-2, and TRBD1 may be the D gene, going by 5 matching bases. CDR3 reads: CASSLAFPWELDQEGRYGYTF. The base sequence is TGTGCCAGCAGCTTAGCTTTTCCCTGGGAGTTAGACCAGGAGGGACGGTATGGCTACACCTTC.